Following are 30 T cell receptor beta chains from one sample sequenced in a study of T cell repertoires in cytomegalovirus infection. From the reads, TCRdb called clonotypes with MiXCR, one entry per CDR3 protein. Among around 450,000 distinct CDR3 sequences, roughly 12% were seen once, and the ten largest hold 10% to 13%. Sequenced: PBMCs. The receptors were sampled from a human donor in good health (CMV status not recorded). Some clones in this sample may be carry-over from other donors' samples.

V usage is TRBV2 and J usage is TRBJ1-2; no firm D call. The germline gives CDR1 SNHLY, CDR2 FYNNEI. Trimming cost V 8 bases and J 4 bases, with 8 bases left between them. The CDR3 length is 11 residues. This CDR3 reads CASGGGYGYTF. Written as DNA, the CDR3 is TGTGCCAGCGGTGGAGGCTATGGCTACACCTTC.

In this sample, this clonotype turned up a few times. In DNA, the CDR3 is TGTGCCAGCAGCCCCCAGACGGGGACAACAAACATTCAGTACTTC. This gives the protein CASSPQTGTTNIQYF. The rearrangement links TRBV3-1 to TRBJ2-4, with a possible D match to TRBD1 (6 bases). CDR1 and CDR2 from the germline V gene are LGHDT and YNNKEL (reference sequence). Trimming stripped 4 bases from V and 6 bases from J, with 16 bases between. The CDR3 extends over 15 amino acids.

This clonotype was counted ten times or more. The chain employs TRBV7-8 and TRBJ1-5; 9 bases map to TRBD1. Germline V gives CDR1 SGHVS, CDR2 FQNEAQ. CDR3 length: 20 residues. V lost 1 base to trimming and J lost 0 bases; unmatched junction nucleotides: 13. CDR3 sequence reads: CASSLGSLRQGGYSNQPQHF. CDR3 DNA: TGTGCCAGCAGCTTAGGTTCTTTGAGACAGGGGGGATATAGCAATCAGCCCCAGCATTTT.

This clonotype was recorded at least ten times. CDR3 bases: TGTGCCAGCAGTTATCGGCGCGGGGATAATTCACCCCTCCACTTT. Its translation: CASSYRRGDNSPLHF. The chain combines TRBV6-2 or TRBV6-3 with TRBJ1-6; D is uncertain. V was clipped by 3 bases and J by 5 bases, with 11 bases between them. Looked up from germline, CDR1 is MNHEY and CDR2 is SVGEGT. The CDR3 is 15 amino acids.

The CDR3 DNA reads TGCAGCGCTCCGACTAGCGGGACAGATACGCAGTATTTT. It specifies CSAPTSGTDTQYF. The V call is TRBV29-1, the J call TRBJ2-3; 10 bases line up with TRBD2. The CDR3 sequence is 13 residues long. V was clipped by 7 bases and J by 3 bases; unmatched bases: 4. Germline loops: CDR1 SQVTM, CDR2 ANQGSEA.

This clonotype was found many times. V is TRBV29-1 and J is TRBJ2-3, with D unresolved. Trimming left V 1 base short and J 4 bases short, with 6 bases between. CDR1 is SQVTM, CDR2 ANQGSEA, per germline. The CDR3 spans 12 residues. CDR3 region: CSVEGVPDTQYF. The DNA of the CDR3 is TGCAGCGTTGAAGGGGTCCCAGATACGCAGTATTTT.

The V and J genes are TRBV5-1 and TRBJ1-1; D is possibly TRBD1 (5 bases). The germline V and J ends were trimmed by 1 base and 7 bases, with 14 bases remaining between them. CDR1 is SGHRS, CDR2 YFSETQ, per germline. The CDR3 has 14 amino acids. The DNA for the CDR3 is TGCGCCAGCAGCTTGAAGGGGTCAGCCGTTGAAGCTTTCTTT. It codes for CASSLKGSAVEAFF.

CDR3 region: CASSQELAAYNEQFF. The CDR3 DNA follows: TGTGCCAGCAGCCAAGAACTAGCAGCCTACAATGAGCAGTTCTTC. This chain uses TRBV14 with TRBJ2-1; D might be TRBD2 (6 bases). V lost 0 bases, J lost 2 bases, and 8 bases lay in between. Germline CDR1 reads SGHDN; CDR2 reads FVKESK. The CDR3 runs 15 residues.

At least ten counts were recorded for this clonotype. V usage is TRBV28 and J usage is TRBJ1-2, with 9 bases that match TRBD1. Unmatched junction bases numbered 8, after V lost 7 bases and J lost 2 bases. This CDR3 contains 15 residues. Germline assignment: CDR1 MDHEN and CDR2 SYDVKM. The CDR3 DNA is TGTGCCAGCAATGTCCCCGGGACAGGGAACTATGGCTACACCTTC. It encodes CASNVPGTGNYGYTF.

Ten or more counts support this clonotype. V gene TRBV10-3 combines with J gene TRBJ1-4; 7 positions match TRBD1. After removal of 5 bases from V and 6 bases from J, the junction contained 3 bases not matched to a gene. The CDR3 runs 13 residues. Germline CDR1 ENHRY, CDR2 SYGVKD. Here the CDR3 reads CAISSRGDEKLFF. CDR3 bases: TGTGCCATCAGTTCCAGGGGGGATGAAAAACTGTTTTTT.

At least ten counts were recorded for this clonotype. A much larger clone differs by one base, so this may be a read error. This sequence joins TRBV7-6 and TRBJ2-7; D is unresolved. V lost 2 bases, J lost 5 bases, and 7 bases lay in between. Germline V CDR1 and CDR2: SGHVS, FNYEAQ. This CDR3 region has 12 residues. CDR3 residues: CASSLRPHEQYF. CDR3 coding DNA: TGTGCCAGCAGCTTAAGGCCCCACGAGCAGTACTTC.

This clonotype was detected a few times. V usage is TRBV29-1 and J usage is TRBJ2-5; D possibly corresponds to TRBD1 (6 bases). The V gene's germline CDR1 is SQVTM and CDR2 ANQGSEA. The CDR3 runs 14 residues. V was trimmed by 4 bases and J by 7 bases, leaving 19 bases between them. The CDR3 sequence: CSVGDKFFGGTQYF. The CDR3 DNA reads TGCAGCGTTGGGGACAAATTTTTCGGTGGGACCCAGTACTTC.

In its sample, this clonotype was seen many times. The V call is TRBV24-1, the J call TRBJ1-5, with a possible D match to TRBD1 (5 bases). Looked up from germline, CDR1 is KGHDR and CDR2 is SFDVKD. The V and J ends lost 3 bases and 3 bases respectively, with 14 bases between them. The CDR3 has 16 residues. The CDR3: CATSDARQGDNQPQHF. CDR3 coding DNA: TGTGCCACCAGTGATGCCCGGCAGGGCGACAATCAGCCCCAGCATTTT.

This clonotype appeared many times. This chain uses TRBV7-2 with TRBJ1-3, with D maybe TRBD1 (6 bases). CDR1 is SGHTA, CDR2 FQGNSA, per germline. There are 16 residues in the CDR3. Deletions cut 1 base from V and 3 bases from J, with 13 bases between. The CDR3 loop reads CASSLVGGGGGNTIYF. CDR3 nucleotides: TGTGCCAGCAGCTTAGTAGGAGGGGGTGGTGGAAACACCATATATTTT.

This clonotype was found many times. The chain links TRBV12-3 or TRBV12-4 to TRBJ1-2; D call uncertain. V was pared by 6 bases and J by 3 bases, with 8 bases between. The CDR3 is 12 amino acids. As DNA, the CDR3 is TGTGCCAGCAGCTTTAGAGACTATGGCTACACCTTC. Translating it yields CASSFRDYGYTF.

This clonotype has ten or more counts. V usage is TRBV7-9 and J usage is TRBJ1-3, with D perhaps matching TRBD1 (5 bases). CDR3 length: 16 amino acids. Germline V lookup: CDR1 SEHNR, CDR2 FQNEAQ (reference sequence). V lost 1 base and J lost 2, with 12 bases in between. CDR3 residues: CASSLGQGGTGNTIYF. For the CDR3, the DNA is TGTGCCAGCAGCTTAGGGCAGGGCGGTACTGGAAACACCATATATTTT.

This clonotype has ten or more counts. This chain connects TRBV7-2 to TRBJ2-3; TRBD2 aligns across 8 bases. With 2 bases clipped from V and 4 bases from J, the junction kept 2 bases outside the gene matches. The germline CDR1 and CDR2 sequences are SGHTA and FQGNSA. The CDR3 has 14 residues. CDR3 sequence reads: CASSLQAGADTQYF. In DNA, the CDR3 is TGTGCCAGCAGCTTACAAGCGGGAGCAGATACGCAGTATTTT.

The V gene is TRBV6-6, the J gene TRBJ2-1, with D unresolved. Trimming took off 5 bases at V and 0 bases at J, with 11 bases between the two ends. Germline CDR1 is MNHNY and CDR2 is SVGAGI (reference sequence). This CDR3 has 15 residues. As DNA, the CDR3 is TGTGCCAGCAGTCCCGAACGAGACTCCTACAATGAGCAGTTCTTC. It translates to CASSPERDSYNEQFF.

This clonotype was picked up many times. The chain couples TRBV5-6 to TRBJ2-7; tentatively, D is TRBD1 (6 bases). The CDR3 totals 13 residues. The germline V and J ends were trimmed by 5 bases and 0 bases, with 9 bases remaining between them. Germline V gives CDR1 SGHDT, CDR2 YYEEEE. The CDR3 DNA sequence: TGTGCCAGCAGTTCAGGGGCCTCCTACGAGCAGTACTTC. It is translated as CASSSGASYEQYF.

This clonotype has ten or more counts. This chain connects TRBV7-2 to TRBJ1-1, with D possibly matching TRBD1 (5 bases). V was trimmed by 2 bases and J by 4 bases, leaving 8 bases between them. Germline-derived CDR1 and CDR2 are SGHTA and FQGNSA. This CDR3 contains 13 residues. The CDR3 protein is CASSLWGGTEAFF. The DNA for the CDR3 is TGTGCCAGCAGCTTATGGGGGGGCACTGAAGCTTTCTTT.

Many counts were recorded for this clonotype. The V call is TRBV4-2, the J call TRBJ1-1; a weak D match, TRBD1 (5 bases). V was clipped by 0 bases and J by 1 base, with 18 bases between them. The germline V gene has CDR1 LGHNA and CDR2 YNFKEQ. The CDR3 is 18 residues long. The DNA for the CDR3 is TGTGCCAGCAGCCAAGACAATATCGGGGGACTGGCGAACACTGAAGCTTTCTTT. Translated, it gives CASSQDNIGGLANTEAFF.

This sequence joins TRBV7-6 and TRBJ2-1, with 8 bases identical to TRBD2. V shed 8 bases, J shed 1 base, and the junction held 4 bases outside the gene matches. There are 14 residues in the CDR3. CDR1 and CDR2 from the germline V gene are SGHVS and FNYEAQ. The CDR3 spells CASDPGGSYNEQFF. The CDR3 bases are TGTGCCAGCGACCCGGGGGGGTCCTACAATGAGCAGTTCTTC.

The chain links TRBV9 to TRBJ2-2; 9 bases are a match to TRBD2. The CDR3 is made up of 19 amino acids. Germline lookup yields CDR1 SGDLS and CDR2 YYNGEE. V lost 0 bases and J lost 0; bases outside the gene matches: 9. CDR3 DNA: TGTGCCAGCAGCGTAGCTAGGGTAGCGGGAGCCCCGAACACCGGGGAGCTGTTTTTT. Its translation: CASSVARVAGAPNTGELFF. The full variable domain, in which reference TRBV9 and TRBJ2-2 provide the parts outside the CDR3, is DSGVTQTPKHLITATGQRVTLRCSPRSGDLSVYWYQQSLDQGLQFLIQYYNGEERAKGNILERFSAQQFPDLHSELNLSSLELGDSALYFCASSVARVAGAPNTGELFFGEGSRLTVL.

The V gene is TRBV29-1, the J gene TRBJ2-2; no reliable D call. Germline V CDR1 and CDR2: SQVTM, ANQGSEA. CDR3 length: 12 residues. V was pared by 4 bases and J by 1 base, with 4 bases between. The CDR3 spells CSVAKNTGELFF. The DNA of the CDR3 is TGCAGCGTTGCAAAGAACACCGGGGAGCTGTTTTTT.

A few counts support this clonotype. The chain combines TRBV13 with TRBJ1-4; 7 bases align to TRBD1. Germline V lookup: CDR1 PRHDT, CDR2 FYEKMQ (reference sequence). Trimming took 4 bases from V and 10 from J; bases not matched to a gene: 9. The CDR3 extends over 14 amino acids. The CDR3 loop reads CASSSDRKSGKLFF. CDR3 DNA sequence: TGTGCCAGCAGCTCGGACAGGAAGAGTGGAAAACTGTTTTTT.

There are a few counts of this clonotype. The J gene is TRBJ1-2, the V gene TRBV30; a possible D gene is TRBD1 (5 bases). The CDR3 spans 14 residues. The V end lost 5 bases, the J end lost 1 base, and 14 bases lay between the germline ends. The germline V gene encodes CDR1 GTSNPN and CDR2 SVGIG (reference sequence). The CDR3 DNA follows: TGTGCCTGGGGGCGGGACCGGATTAACTATGGCTACACCTTC. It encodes CAWGRDRINYGYTF. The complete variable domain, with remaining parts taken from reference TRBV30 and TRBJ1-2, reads SQTIHQWPATLVQPVGSPLSLECTVEGTSNPNLYWYRQAAGRGLQLLFYSVGIGQISSEVPQNLSASRPQDRQFILSSKKLLLSDSGFYLCAWGRDRINYGYTFGSGTRLTVV.

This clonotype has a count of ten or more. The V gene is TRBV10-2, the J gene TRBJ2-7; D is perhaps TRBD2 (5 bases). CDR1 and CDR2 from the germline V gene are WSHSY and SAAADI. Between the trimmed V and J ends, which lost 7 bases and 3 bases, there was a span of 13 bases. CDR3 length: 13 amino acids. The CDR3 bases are TGCGCCAGCAAGTTGGACTCCTACTACGAGCAGTACTTC. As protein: CASKLDSYYEQYF.

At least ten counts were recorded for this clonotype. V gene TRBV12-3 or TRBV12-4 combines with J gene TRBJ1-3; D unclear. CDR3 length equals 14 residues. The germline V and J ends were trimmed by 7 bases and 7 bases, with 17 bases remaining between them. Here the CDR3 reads CASIISAVRNTIYF. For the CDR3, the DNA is TGTGCCAGCATCATCTCCGCGGTGAGGAACACCATATATTTT.

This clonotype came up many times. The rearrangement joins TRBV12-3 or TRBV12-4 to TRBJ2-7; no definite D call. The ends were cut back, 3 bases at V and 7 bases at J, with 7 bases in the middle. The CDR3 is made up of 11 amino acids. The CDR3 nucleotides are TGTGCCAGCAGTTTGGAGTTGGAGCAGTACTTC. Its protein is CASSLELEQYF.

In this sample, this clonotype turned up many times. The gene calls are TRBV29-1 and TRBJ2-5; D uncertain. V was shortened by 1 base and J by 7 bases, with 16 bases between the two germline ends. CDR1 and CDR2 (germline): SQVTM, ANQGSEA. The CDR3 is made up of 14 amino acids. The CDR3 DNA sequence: TGCAGCGTTGAAGGGAGCAGGAATCTGGGGACCCAGTACTTC. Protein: CSVEGSRNLGTQYF.